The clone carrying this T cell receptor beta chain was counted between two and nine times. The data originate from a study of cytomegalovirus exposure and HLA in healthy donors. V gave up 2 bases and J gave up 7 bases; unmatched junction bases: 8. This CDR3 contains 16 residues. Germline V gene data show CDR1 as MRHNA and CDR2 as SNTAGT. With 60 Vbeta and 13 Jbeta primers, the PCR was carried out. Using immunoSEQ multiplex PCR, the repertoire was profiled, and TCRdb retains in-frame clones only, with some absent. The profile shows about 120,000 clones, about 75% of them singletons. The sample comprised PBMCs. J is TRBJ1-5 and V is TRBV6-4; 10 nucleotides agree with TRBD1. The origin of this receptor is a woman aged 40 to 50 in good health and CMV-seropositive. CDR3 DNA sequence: TGTGCCAGCAGTGACACCGGGACAGGGGTTCCCCAGCCCCAGCATTTT. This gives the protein CASSDTGTGVPQPQHF.